This T cell receptor (beta chain) was captured in a study of vaccination effects on CD4 cells after COVID-19. In the study overall: With approximately 9.8 ug/ml peptides and about 9.2 IU/ml IL-2, 2 million or so PBMC per well were cultured.

When less than 11 days of culture had elapsed, CD4+ T cells were isolated. Testing of the vaccine recipients showed negative nucleocapsid antibodies and no prior SARS-CoV-2 infection. A remark on this clone: Its target is unknown.

Data came from immunoSEQ multiplex PCR; TCRdb stores just in-frame clones and leaves some out. Among some 50,000 clones listed, approximately 70% were seen once. Germline V CDR1 and CDR2: MDHEN, SYDVKM. V shed 0 bases and J shed 7 bases, with 12 bases lying between them. The CDR3 runs to 15 residues. The chain links TRBV28 to TRBJ1-4; tentatively, D is TRBD1 (5 bases). Sequenced here: CD4+ T cells from PBMCs cultured without peptide, sampled before COVID-19 vaccination. The origin of this receptor is a human donor who received a COVID-19 vaccine. The CDR3 nucleotides are TGTGCCAGCAGTTTATGGGACATTCGGGGTGAAAAACTGTTTTTT. This sequence encodes CASSLWDIRGEKLFF. Using reference TRBV28 and TRBJ1-4 for the parts outside the CDR3, the full variable domain is DVKVTQSSRYLVKRTGEKVFLECVQDMDHENMFWYRQDPGLGLRLIYFSYDVKMKEKGDIPEGYSVSREKKERFSLILESASTNQTSMYLCASSLWDIRGEKLFFGSGTQLSVL.